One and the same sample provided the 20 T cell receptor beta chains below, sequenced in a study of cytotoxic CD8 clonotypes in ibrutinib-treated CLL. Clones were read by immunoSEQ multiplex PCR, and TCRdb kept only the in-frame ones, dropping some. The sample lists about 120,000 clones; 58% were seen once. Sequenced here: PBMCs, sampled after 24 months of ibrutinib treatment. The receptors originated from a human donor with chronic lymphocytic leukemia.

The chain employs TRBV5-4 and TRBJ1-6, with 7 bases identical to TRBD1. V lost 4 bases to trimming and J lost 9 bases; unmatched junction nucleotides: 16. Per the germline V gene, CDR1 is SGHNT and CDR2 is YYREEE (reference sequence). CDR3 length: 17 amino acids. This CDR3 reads CASSGAPTGRGPSPLHF. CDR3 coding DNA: TGTGCCAGCAGCGGAGCACCGACAGGGCGGGGGCCTTCACCCCTCCACTTT.

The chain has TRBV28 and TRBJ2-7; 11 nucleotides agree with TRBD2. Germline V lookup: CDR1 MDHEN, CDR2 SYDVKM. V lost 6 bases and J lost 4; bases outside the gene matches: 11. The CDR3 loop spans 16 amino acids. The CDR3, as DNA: TGTGCCAGCAGAGGGGCCCCTAGCGGGGGGTTGTACGAGCAGTACTTC. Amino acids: CASRGAPSGGLYEQYF.

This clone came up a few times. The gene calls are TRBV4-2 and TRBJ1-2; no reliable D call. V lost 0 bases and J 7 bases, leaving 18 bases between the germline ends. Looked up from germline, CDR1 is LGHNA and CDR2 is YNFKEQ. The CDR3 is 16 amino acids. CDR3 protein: CASSQDAVGAFAGYTF. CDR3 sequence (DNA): TGTGCCAGCAGCCAAGACGCTGTGGGCGCTTTCGCTGGCTACACCTTC.

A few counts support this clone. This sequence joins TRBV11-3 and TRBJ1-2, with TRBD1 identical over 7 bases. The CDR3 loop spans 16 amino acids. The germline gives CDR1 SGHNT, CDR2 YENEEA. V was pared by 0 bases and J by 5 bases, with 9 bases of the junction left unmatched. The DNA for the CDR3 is TGTGCCAGCAGCTTAGAATCGCCTGGGGGACAGTATGGCTACACCTTC. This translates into CASSLESPGGQYGYTF.

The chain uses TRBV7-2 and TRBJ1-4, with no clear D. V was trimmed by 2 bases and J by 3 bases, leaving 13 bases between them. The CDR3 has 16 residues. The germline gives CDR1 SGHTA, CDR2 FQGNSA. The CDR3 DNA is TGTGCCAGCAGCTTACGGGCCAGGAGACCTAATGAAAAACTGTTTTTT. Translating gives CASSLRARRPNEKLFF.

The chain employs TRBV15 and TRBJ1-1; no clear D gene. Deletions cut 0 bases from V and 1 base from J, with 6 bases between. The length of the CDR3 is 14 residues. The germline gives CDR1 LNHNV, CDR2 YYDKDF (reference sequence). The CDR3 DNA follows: TGTGCCACCAGCAGAGATACGTGGAACACTGAAGCTTTCTTT. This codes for CATSRDTWNTEAFF.

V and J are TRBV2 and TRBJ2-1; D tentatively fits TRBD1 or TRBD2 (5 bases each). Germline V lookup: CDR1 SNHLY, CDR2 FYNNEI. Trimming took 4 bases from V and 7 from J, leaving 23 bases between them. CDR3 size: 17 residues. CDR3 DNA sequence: TGTGCCAGCAGTGTAGATATCCGGGACGGCACGGTGAATGAGCAGTTCTTC. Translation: CASSVDIRDGTVNEQFF.

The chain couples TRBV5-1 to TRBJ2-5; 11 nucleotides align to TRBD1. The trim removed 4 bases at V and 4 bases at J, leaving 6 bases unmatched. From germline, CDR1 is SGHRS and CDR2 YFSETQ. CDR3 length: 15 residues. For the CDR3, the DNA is TGCGCCAGCAGCCGTGGGACAGGGGGGGTAGAGACCCAGTACTTC. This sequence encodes CASSRGTGGVETQYF. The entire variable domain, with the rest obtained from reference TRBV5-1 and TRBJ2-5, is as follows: KAGVTQTPRYLIKTRGQQVTLSCSPISGHRSVSWYQQTPGQGLQFLFEYFSETQRNKGNFPGRFSGRQFSNSRSEMNVSTLELGDSALYLCASSRGTGGVETQYFGPGTRLLVL.

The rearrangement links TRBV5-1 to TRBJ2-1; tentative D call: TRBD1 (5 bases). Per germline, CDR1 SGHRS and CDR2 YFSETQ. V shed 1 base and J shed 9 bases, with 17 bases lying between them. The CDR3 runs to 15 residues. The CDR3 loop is CASSLTGIPSSEQFF. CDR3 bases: TGCGCCAGCAGCTTGACAGGCATCCCCTCGAGTGAGCAGTTCTTC.

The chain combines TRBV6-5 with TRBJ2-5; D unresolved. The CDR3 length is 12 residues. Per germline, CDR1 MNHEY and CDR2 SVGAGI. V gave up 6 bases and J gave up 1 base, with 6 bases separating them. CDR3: CASRSLQETQYF. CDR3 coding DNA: TGTGCCAGCAGAAGTCTCCAAGAGACCCAGTACTTC.

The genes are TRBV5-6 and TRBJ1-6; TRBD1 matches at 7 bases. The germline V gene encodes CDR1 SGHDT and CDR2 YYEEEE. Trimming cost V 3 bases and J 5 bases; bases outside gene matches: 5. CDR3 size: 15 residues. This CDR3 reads CASSWSDRDNSPLHF. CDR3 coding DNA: TGTGCCAGCAGCTGGTCAGACAGGGATAATTCACCCCTCCACTTT.

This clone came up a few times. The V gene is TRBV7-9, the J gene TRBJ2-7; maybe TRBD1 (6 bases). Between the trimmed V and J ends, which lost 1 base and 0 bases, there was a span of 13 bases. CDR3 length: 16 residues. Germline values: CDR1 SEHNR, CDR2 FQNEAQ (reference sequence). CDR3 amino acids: CASSLVGRGPSYEQYF. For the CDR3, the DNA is TGTGCCAGCAGCTTAGTCGGCAGGGGTCCCTCCTACGAGCAGTACTTC.

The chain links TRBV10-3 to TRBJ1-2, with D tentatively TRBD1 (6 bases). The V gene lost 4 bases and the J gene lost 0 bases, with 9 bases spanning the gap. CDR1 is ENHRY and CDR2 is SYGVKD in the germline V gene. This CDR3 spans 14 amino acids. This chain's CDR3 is CAISGTATNYGYTF. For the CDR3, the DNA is TGTGCCATCAGTGGGACAGCGACTAACTATGGCTACACCTTC.

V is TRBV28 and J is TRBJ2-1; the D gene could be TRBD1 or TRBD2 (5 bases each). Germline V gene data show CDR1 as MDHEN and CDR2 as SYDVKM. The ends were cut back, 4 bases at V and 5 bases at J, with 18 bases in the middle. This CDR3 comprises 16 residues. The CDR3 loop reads CASSSAGTPANNEQFF. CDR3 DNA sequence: TGTGCCAGCAGTTCAGCAGGGACCCCGGCCAACAATGAGCAGTTCTTC.

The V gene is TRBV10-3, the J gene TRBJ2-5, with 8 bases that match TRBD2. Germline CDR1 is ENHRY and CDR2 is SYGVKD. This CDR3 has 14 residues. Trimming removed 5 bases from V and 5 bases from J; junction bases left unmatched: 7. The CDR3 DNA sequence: TGTGCCATCAGTACGCGGGGGGTCGCGGAGACCCAGTACTTC. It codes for CAISTRGVAETQYF.

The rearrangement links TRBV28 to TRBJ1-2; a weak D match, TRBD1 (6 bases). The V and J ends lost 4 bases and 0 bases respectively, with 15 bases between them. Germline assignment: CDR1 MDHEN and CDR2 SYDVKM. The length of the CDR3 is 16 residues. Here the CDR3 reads CASSSFPGHTNYGYTF. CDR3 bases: TGTGCCAGCAGTTCCTTCCCGGGACACACTAACTATGGCTACACCTTC.

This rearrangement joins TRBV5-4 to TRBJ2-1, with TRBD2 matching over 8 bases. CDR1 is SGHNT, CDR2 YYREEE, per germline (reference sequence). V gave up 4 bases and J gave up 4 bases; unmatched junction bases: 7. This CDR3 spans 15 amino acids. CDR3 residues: CASSTGLGGYNEQFF. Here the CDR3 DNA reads TGTGCCAGCAGCACGGGACTAGGAGGATACAATGAGCAGTTCTTC. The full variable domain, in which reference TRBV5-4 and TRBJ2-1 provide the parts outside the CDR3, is ETGVTQSPTHLIKTRGQQVTLRCSSQSGHNTVSWYQQALGQGPQFIFQYYREEENGRGNFPPRFSGLQFPNYSSELNVNALELDDSALYLCASSTGLGGYNEQFFGPGTRLTVL.

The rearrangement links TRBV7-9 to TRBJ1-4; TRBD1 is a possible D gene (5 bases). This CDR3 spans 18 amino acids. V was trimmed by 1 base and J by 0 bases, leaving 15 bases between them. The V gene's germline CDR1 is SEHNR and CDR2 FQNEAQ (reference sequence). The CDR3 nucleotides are TGTGCCAGCAGCTTAGGAGCCCGGGGACGGACAACTAATGAAAAACTGTTTTTT. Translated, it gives CASSLGARGRTTNEKLFF.

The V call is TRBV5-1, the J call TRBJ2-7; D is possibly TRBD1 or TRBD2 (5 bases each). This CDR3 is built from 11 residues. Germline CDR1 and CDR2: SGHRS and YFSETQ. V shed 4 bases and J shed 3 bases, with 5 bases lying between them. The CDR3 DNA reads TGCGCCAGCAGCGGGGGCTACGAGCAGTACTTC. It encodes CASSGGYEQYF.

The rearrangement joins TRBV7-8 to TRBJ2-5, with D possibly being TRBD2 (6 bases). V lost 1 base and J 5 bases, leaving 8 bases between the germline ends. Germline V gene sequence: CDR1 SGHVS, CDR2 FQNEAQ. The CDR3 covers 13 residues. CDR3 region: CASSLGGRETQYF. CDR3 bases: TGTGCCAGCAGCTTAGGGGGGAGGGAGACCCAGTACTTC.